A single sample is the source of the 5 T cell receptor beta chains below, sequenced in a study of blood T cell repertoires in COVID-19. TCRdb keeps only in-frame clones here, not all; method: immunoSEQ multiplex PCR. The table records about 210,000 clones, about 88% of them present only once. The sample was peripheral blood. The source is a man in his sixties or seventies with acute or convalescent COVID-19.

This chain links TRBV5-8 with TRBJ2-1; TRBD2 is a possible D gene (6 bases). Per the germline V gene, CDR1 is SGHTS and CDR2 is YDEGEE. CDR3 size: 14 residues. V shed 0 bases and J shed 6 bases, with 10 bases lying between them. The CDR3 DNA is TGTGCCAGCAGCTTGGTAGGAGGGCGCAATGAGCAGTTCTTC. This codes for CASSLVGGRNEQFF.

V is TRBV9 and J is TRBJ2-1; 13 bases fit TRBD2. The V segment lost 0 bases and the J segment 7 bases; nucleotides outside the gene matches: 7. This CDR3 comprises 17 residues. CDR1 is SGDLS and CDR2 is YYNGEE in the germline V gene. The CDR3, as DNA: TGTGCCAGCAGCGTAGACCCCGGGACTAGCGGGAAGAATGAGCAGTTCTTC. It translates to CASSVDPGTSGKNEQFF.

The chain employs TRBV19 and TRBJ2-1; 8 bases are shared with TRBD1. This CDR3 has 15 amino acids. Germline V gene data show CDR1 as LNHDA and CDR2 as SQIVND (reference sequence). V was clipped by 3 bases and J by 7 bases; unmatched bases: 8. The CDR3 nucleotides are TGTGCCAGTAGTATTCGGCAGGGGGCTTGGAATGAGCAGTTCTTC. This gives the protein CASSIRQGAWNEQFF.

This clone was seen a single time. CDR3 sequence reads: CASSQSQNLSGTSGSLETQYF. The CDR3 region has the DNA TGCGCCAGCAGTCAATCCCAGAATCTATCCGGGACTAGCGGGAGTTTAGAGACCCAGTACTTC. This sequence joins TRBV23-1 and TRBJ2-5; 14 positions match TRBD2. TRBV23-1 is labeled an ORF, and its function is uncertain. The V segment lost 0 bases and the J segment 4 bases; nucleotides outside the gene matches: 16. The CDR3 is 21 amino acids.

This chain connects TRBV20-1 to TRBJ2-5; TRBD2 matches at 10 bases. From germline, CDR1 is DFQATT and CDR2 SNEGSKA (reference sequence). This CDR3 is built from 16 residues. V was clipped by 3 bases and J by 1 base; unmatched bases: 8. The CDR3 region has the DNA TGCAGTGCTAGTCCCCAACTAGCGGGGCTCCAAGAGACCCAGTACTTC. Translation gives CSASPQLAGLQETQYF.